The next 20 T cell receptor beta chains were all read from a single sample in a study of T cell responses to AZD1222 COVID-19 vaccine. Some clones are missing from TCRdb's copy, which holds only in-frame ones; the method was immunoSEQ multiplex PCR. Among about 46,000 clones, roughly 89% were seen once, and the ten largest hold roughly 1.1%. Specimen: peripheral blood, collected 28 days after the second AZD1222 dose. The source is an adult who received the AZD1222 COVID-19 vaccine.

The chain combines TRBV29-1 with TRBJ2-3; TRBD2 aligns across 7 bases. The CDR3 contains 12 residues. V gave up 3 bases and J gave up 3 bases; unmatched junction bases: 0. Germline values: CDR1 SQVTM, CDR2 ANQGSEA. The CDR3, as DNA: TGCAGCGTTGACGGGGGGACAGATACGCAGTATTTT. Translating it yields CSVDGGTDTQYF.

The J gene is TRBJ1-1, the V gene TRBV19; D call uncertain. V gave up 4 bases and J gave up 1 base, with 7 bases separating them. Germline V CDR1 and CDR2: LNHDA, SQIVND (reference sequence). The length of the CDR3 is 13 residues. CDR3 residues: CASSSPQNTEAFF. CDR3 DNA sequence: TGTGCCAGTAGTAGCCCACAGAACACTGAAGCTTTCTTT.

The V gene is TRBV27, the J gene TRBJ2-2, with TRBD1 as a possible D gene (6 bases). The germline V gene has CDR1 MNHEY and CDR2 SMNVEV (reference sequence). The CDR3 sequence is 13 residues long. Trimming removed 5 bases at V and 6 bases at J, with 10 bases between. Here the CDR3 reads CASSLTGPGELFF. The CDR3 DNA reads TGTGCCAGCAGTCTCACAGGGCCCGGGGAGCTGTTTTTT.

The chain carries TRBV2 and TRBJ2-7, with TRBD2 as a possible D gene (5 bases). Trimming left V 2 bases short and J 7 bases short, with 12 bases between. Germline assignment: CDR1 SNHLY and CDR2 FYNNEI. The CDR3 has 13 residues. CDR3 amino acids: CASSERWRSEQYF. The CDR3 nucleotides read TGTGCCAGCAGTGAAAGGTGGAGGTCGGAGCAGTACTTC.

V gene TRBV7-2 combines with J gene TRBJ2-5; tentative D call: TRBD1 (5 bases). The germline V and J ends were trimmed by 5 bases and 9 bases, with 19 bases remaining between them. Germline lookup yields CDR1 SGHTA and CDR2 FQGNSA. The CDR3 contains 14 residues. This CDR3 reads CASSPRTTPRAQYF. The DNA for the CDR3 is TGTGCCAGCAGCCCAAGGACGACCCCCAGGGCCCAGTACTTC. The full variable domain, completed using reference TRBV7-2 and TRBJ2-5, is GAGVSQSPSNKVTEKGKDVELRCDPISGHTALYWYRQSLGQGLEFLIYFQGNSAPDKSGLPSDRFSAERTGGSVSTLTIQRTQQEDSAVYLCASSPRTTPRAQYFGPGTRLLVL.

V and J are TRBV12-3 or TRBV12-4 and TRBJ1-2, with D unclear. Trimming took 3 bases from V and 8 from J, leaving 13 bases between them. The CDR3 is made up of 13 amino acids. The CDR3 loop is CASSFFAGGGYTF. CDR3 in DNA: TGTGCCAGCAGTTTTTTCGCCGGTGGGGGCTACACCTTC.

V and J are TRBV7-9 and TRBJ2-2; 8 nucleotides line up with TRBD1. In germline, CDR1 is SEHNR, CDR2 FQNEAQ (reference sequence). This CDR3 is built from 16 residues. The V gene end was trimmed by 11 bases and the J gene end by 0 bases; junction bases not matched to a gene: 11. The CDR3 is CAPVGQGATNTGELFF. The CDR3 DNA follows: TGTGCCCCCGTAGGGCAGGGGGCAACGAACACCGGGGAGCTGTTTTTT. The whole variable domain, filled in from reference TRBV7-9 and TRBJ2-2, reads DTGVSQNPRHKITKRGQNVTFRCDPISEHNRLYWYRQTLGQGPEFLTYFQNEAQLEKSRLLSDRFSAERPKGSFSTLEIQRTEQGDSAMYLCAPVGQGATNTGELFFGEGSRLTVL.

The rearrangement links TRBV7-6 to TRBJ1-4; 10 nucleotides line up with TRBD1. The germline V gene encodes CDR1 SGHVS and CDR2 FNYEAQ. CDR3 length equals 15 residues. After removal of 3 bases from V and 5 bases from J, the junction contained 3 bases not matched to a gene. The CDR3 is CASSLTGGGNEKLFF. For the CDR3, the DNA is TGTGCCAGCAGCTTGACAGGGGGCGGGAATGAAAAACTGTTTTTT.

The V call is TRBV30, the J call TRBJ1-2; D gene ambiguous. Trimming cost V 4 bases and J 14 bases, with 29 bases left between them. CDR3 length: 15 residues. CDR1 and CDR2 (germline): GTSNPN, SVGIG (reference sequence). CDR3 region: CAWITPRGSSWIATF. The CDR3 region has the DNA TGTGCCTGGATCACTCCTCGAGGATCTTCATGGATCGCGACCTTC.

There are a few counts of this clone. The genes are TRBV19 and TRBJ1-5; D gene unclear. Looked up from germline, CDR1 is LNHDA and CDR2 is SQIVND (reference sequence). V was pared by 3 bases and J by 5 bases, with 11 bases between. CDR3 length: 14 amino acids. The CDR3 reads CASSIGGRDQPQHF. CDR3 in DNA: TGTGCCAGTAGTATTGGAGGGCGCGATCAGCCCCAGCATTTT.

The V call is TRBV21-1, the J call TRBJ2-1; the table gives TRBD2 as D, unverified against the DNA. TRBV21-1 is assigned pseudogene status. The CDR3 is 21 residues long. CDR3 nucleotide sequence: TGTGCCAGCAGCAATAGGGTCCTCCCGGGACTAGCGGGAGTGACCCACAATGAGCAGTTCTTC. Protein sequence: CASSNRVLPGLAGVTHNEQFF.

The chain employs TRBV6-6 and TRBJ2-7; D is perhaps TRBD2 (5 bases). The CDR3 is 15 amino acids. Germline V lookup: CDR1 MNHNY, CDR2 SVGAGI (reference sequence). V was trimmed by 0 bases and J by 0 bases, leaving 9 bases between them. Written as DNA, the CDR3 is TGTGCCAGCAGTTACTCTAGCGCGAGCTCCTACGAGCAGTACTTC. It encodes CASSYSSASSYEQYF.

V usage is TRBV5-1 and J usage is TRBJ1-1; no reliable D call. V gave up 0 bases and J gave up 2 bases, with 8 bases separating them. The CDR3 runs to 14 residues. CDR1 is SGHRS and CDR2 is YFSETQ in the germline V gene. This CDR3 reads CASSLAAANTEAFF. Written as DNA, the CDR3 is TGCGCCAGCAGCTTGGCGGCCGCAAACACTGAAGCTTTCTTT.

The chain links TRBV5-1 to TRBJ2-1; 13 bases are shared with TRBD2. Per the germline V gene, CDR1 is SGHRS and CDR2 is YFSETQ. This CDR3 spans 16 amino acids. Germline trimming cut 5 bases from V and 4 bases from J; bases unmatched to any gene: 6. The CDR3 sequence is CASRAGTSGTYNEQFF. CDR3 DNA: TGCGCCAGCAGAGCCGGGACTAGCGGGACTTACAATGAGCAGTTCTTC.

The gene calls are TRBV20-1 and TRBJ2-7, with a tentative D call TRBD1 (5 bases). The CDR3 consists of 11 residues. Germline V gene sequence: CDR1 DFQATT, CDR2 SNEGSKA (reference sequence). V dropped 3 bases and J dropped 3 bases, with 6 bases sitting between them. In DNA, the CDR3 is TGCAGTGCTAGGCAGGGCTACGAGCAGTACTTC. Its translation: CSARQGYEQYF.

The chain recombines TRBV3-1 (or the pseudogene TRBV3-2) with TRBJ2-2; weak D call: TRBD2 (5 bases). V was trimmed by 5 bases and J by 5 bases, leaving 12 bases between them. CDR3 length: 14 residues. CDR1 LGHDT and CDR2 YNNKEL come from the germline V gene (reference sequence). CDR3 DNA: TGTGCCAGCAGCGTGGGAGTTCGAACCGGGGAGCTGTTTTTT. Protein: CASSVGVRTGELFF.

The chain is built from TRBV20-1 and TRBJ1-5; no clear D. Germline assignment: CDR1 DFQATT and CDR2 SNEGSKA (reference sequence). The CDR3 covers 12 residues. V was clipped by 3 bases and J by 8 bases, with 11 bases between them. CDR3 sequence: CSASADLEPQHF. The DNA for the CDR3 is TGCAGTGCTAGTGCGGATTTGGAGCCCCAGCATTTT.

The chain is built from TRBV28 and TRBJ2-1; 13 nucleotides align to TRBD2. Germline V CDR1 and CDR2: MDHEN, SYDVKM. The junction had 7 bases not matched to a gene; V was cut back by 7 bases and J by 7 bases. This CDR3 comprises 15 residues. CDR3 nucleotides: TGTGCCAGCATCCAACTAGCGGGAGGGGGGAATGAGCAGTTCTTC. Its protein product is CASIQLAGGGNEQFF.

The chain uses TRBV18 and TRBJ2-1; possibly TRBD1 for D (6 bases). V was cut by 3 bases and J by 3 bases, with 12 bases left in between. Germline values: CDR1 KGHSH, CDR2 LQKENI. CDR3 size: 15 residues. The CDR3 DNA is TGTGCCAGCTCACCCTCGACAGGTCTCTACAATGAGCAGTTCTTC. Translated: CASSPSTGLYNEQFF.

The chain is built from TRBV29-1 and TRBJ2-1, with 13 bases that match TRBD2. Germline V gene lookup returns CDR1 SQVTM and CDR2 ANQGSEA. This CDR3 has 15 residues. Germline trimming cut 8 bases from V and 6 bases from J; bases unmatched to any gene: 10. This CDR3 is CSCRTSGSYGNEQFF. CDR3 DNA: TGCAGCTGCCGGACTAGCGGGAGTTATGGCAATGAGCAGTTCTTC.